This TCR beta chain came from a study of vaccination effects on CD4 cells after COVID-19. Repertoires were generated with immunoSEQ multiplex PCR, while TCRdb's copy carries only in-frame clones and drops some. The sample records around 31,000 clones, approximately 68% being singletons. Germline V CDR1 and CDR2: SGHRS, YFSETQ. The CDR3 has 14 amino acids. Trimming left V 4 bases short and J 5 bases short, with 15 bases between. In this sample, this clone turned up a few times. The antigen remains undetermined. Before any sequencing was done, the ViraFEST assay used viral peptide pools to expand antigen-specific CD4+ T cells. Following culture for approximately ten days, CD4+ T cells were isolated.

The clonotype was recovered from a human donor who received a COVID-19 vaccine. Source: CD4+ T cells from PBMCs cultured with HCoV-229E spike peptides, taken before COVID-19 vaccination. The chain couples TRBV5-1 to TRBJ2-5, with unresolved D. DNA of the CDR3: TGCGCCAGCAGCCCGGGTGCCAACTGGGAGACCCAGTACTTC. Its translation: CASSPGANWETQYF.